These 27 T cell receptor beta chains were all obtained from the same sample, sequenced in a study of blood T cells in healthy people across ages. Through a sample-barcoded 5' primer and a J-beta primer mix, a second PCR was run for 7 to 11 cycles. TCRdb redid the calling of the 5' RACE reads with MiXCR, one entry per CDR3 protein. The sample yields 600,000 to 800,000 distinct CDR3 sequences, approximately 21% seen once. Sequencing was done on a sample of blood. These receptors all stem from a man between 65 and 80 years old in good health.

This clonotype has at least ten counts. The chain recombines TRBV7-2 with TRBJ2-5, with D unclear. V was trimmed by 3 bases and J by 1 base, leaving 6 bases between them. From germline, CDR1 is SGHTA and CDR2 FQGNSA. The CDR3 is made up of 13 amino acids. The CDR3 protein is CASSFSIQETQYF. CDR3 DNA: TGTGCCAGCAGCTTCAGTATCCAAGAGACCCAGTACTTC.

This clonotype was found many times. The chain has TRBV3-1 and TRBJ2-7; no definite D call. CDR1 is LGHDT, CDR2 YNNKEL, per germline (reference sequence). The CDR3 runs 12 residues. Between the trimmed V and J ends, which lost 2 bases and 6 bases, there was a span of 8 bases. CDR3 residues: CASSQHASEQYF. The CDR3 bases are TGTGCCAGCAGCCAACATGCTTCCGAGCAGTACTTC.

This chain links TRBV27 with TRBJ2-5; D unclear. The CDR3 is 15 amino acids. CDR1 and CDR2 from the germline V gene are MNHEY and SMNVEV (reference sequence). Deletions cut 4 bases from V and 2 bases from J, with 14 bases between. For the CDR3, the DNA is TGTGCCAGCAGTTCCCAGTTGGCTTGGCAAGAGACCCAGTACTTC. As protein: CASSSQLAWQETQYF.

Here the CDR3 DNA reads TGTGCCACCAGTGAAACTAGCGGGAGTTCCTACAATGAGCAGTTCTTC. This encodes CATSETSGSSYNEQFF. V usage is TRBV24-1 and J usage is TRBJ2-1; TRBD2 matches at 11 bases. The CDR3 extends over 16 amino acids. V gave up 4 bases and J gave up 1 base; unmatched junction bases: 2. The germline V gene encodes CDR1 KGHDR and CDR2 SFDVKD.

The V and J genes are TRBV7-6 and TRBJ2-5; D is tentatively TRBD1 or TRBD2 (5 bases each). This CDR3 spans 15 amino acids. V lost 0 bases and J lost 1, with 9 bases in between. From germline, CDR1 is SGHVS and CDR2 FNYEAQ. In DNA form, the CDR3 reads TGTGCCAGCAGCTTAGCATATGGGGGCCAAGAGACCCAGTACTTC. Protein sequence: CASSLAYGGQETQYF.

This clonotype occurred many times. The genes are TRBV10-3 and TRBJ2-7; 9 bases fit TRBD1. Germline V gene data show CDR1 as ENHRY and CDR2 as SYGVKD. V lost 4 bases and J lost 4; bases outside the gene matches: 2. The CDR3 extends over 13 amino acids. CDR3: CAISGDRAYEQYF. The DNA for the CDR3 is TGTGCCATCAGTGGGGACAGGGCGTACGAGCAGTACTTC.

This clonotype was recorded at least ten times. The rearrangement joins TRBV5-1 to TRBJ2-3, with a weak D call TRBD2 (5 bases). The CDR3 length is 13 residues. V was cut by 4 bases and J by 6 bases, with 12 bases left in between. Germline CDR1 and CDR2: SGHRS and YFSETQ. The CDR3 sequence: CASSPRRGDTQYF. The CDR3, as DNA: TGCGCCAGCAGCCCCAGAAGAGGGGATACGCAGTATTTT. The complete variable domain, with remaining parts taken from reference TRBV5-1 and TRBJ2-3, reads KAGVTQTPRYLIKTRGQQVTLSCSPISGHRSVSWYQQTPGQGLQFLFEYFSETQRNKGNFPGRFSGRQFSNSRSEMNVSTLELGDSALYLCASSPRRGDTQYFGPGTRLTVL.

The J gene is TRBJ1-5, the V gene TRBV6-6; TRBD1 matches at 7 bases. The length of the CDR3 is 18 residues. From germline, CDR1 is MNHNY and CDR2 SVGAGI (reference sequence). J lost 0 bases, V lost 4 bases, and 12 bases had no gene match. This CDR3 is CASSSGTVIGHSNQPQHF. The CDR3 DNA reads TGTGCCAGCAGTTCCGGGACAGTGATAGGGCATAGCAATCAGCCCCAGCATTTT.

CDR3 sequence: CASSLARTSGSLEQFF. For the CDR3, the DNA is TGCGCCAGCAGCTTGGCCAGGACTAGCGGGAGTCTTGAGCAGTTCTTC. The rearrangement links TRBV5-1 to TRBJ2-1, with 13 nucleotides matching TRBD2. J was trimmed by 9 bases and V by 0 bases; bases with no gene match: 6. CDR1 and CDR2 (germline): SGHRS, YFSETQ. The CDR3 consists of 16 residues.

This CDR3 is CASSLFRGGQPQHF. DNA for the CDR3: TGTGCCAGCAGTTTATTTAGGGGTGGACAGCCCCAGCATTTT. V and J are TRBV27 and TRBJ1-5, with D possibly matching TRBD1 (5 bases). The CDR3 loop spans 14 amino acids. V lost 1 base and J lost 7, with 11 bases in between. In germline, CDR1 is MNHEY, CDR2 SMNVEV (reference sequence).

The chain uses TRBV6-4 and TRBJ2-3; 9 bases fit TRBD2. CDR3 size: 15 residues. The V segment lost 3 bases and the J segment 2 bases; nucleotides outside the gene matches: 3. Germline-derived CDR1 and CDR2 are MRHNA and SNTAGT. This CDR3 reads CASSEGLATTDTQYF. The CDR3 nucleotides are TGTGCCAGCAGTGAAGGACTAGCGACCACAGATACGCAGTATTTT.

This clonotype occurred a few times. This chain links TRBV7-9 with TRBJ2-5; TRBD1 aligns across 7 bases. Losses at the gene ends were 5 bases for V and 2 bases for J; bases not matched to a gene: 11. Germline V lookup: CDR1 SEHNR, CDR2 FQNEAQ (reference sequence). The CDR3 totals 16 residues. The CDR3 coding sequence is TGTGCCAGCAGCAACACAGGGGACCCGTGGCAAGAGACCCAGTACTTC. Translation: CASSNTGDPWQETQYF.

V usage is TRBV20-1 and J usage is TRBJ2-7, with 8 bases matching TRBD2. Per the germline V gene, CDR1 is DFQATT and CDR2 is SNEGSKA (reference sequence). The CDR3 has 16 amino acids. The junction had 13 bases not matched to a gene; V was cut back by 0 bases and J by 6 bases. This CDR3 is CSARDPPAGEFGEQYF. The CDR3 DNA reads TGCAGTGCTAGAGACCCACCAGCGGGAGAATTCGGCGAGCAGTACTTC.

J is TRBJ1-4 and V is TRBV29-1; weak D call: TRBD1 (6 bases). CDR1 and CDR2 from the germline V gene are SQVTM and ANQGSEA. The V gene lost 4 bases and the J gene lost 7 bases, with 13 bases spanning the gap. The CDR3 runs 13 residues. The DNA of the CDR3 is TGCAGCGTTGCAGGGGCGGTGGGTGAAAAACTGTTTTTT. It translates to CSVAGAVGEKLFF.

DNA for the CDR3: TGTGCCAGCAGTCCGCCTTCAAGGACCCAGTACTTC. Its protein is CASSPPSRTQYF. The J gene is TRBJ2-1, the V gene TRBV12-3 or TRBV12-4; D uncertain. The better agreement between TRBJ2-5 and the DNA end casts doubt on the J call. The CDR3 extends over 12 amino acids.

This clonotype was observed a handful of times. V and J are TRBV29-1 and TRBJ2-4; a weak D match, TRBD2 (6 bases). The V gene lost 0 bases and the J gene lost 3 bases, with 9 bases spanning the gap. Germline CDR1 and CDR2: SQVTM and ANQGSEA. The length of the CDR3 is 14 residues. The CDR3 DNA reads as TGCAGCGTTGAAGAACTAGCTCTCAAAAACATTCAGTACTTC. Its translation is CSVEELALKNIQYF.

The rearrangement uses TRBV6-1 and TRBJ2-5; D is possibly TRBD1 (6 bases). Matching the DNA end better, TRBJ2-7 makes the J call doubtful. CDR3 length equals 13 residues. Germline lookup yields CDR1 MNHNS and CDR2 SASEGT. The CDR3 loop reads CASEPGQNYEQYF. Written as DNA, the CDR3 is TGTGCCAGCGAACCGGGACAAAACTACGAGCAGTACTTC.

This chain joins TRBV12-3 or TRBV12-4 and TRBJ2-7; TRBD1 is a possible D gene (5 bases). Trimming removed 0 bases from V and 0 bases from J, with 12 bases in between. This CDR3 contains 16 residues. CDR3 amino acids: CASSLATGMSSYEQYF. Here the CDR3 DNA reads TGTGCCAGCAGTTTAGCAACAGGTATGAGCTCCTACGAGCAGTACTTC.

The chain couples TRBV29-1 to TRBJ2-1; possible D gene TRBD2, 6 bases. The CDR3 loop spans 12 amino acids. Trimming removed 8 bases from V and 3 bases from J, with 11 bases in between. Germline lookup yields CDR1 SQVTM and CDR2 ANQGSEA. The CDR3 nucleotides read TGCAGCACCGGAGGGTTCTACAATGAGCAGTTCTTC. Its protein is CSTGGFYNEQFF.

This clonotype was counted many times. Here the CDR3 reads CASGQNTEAFF. The CDR3 nucleotides are TGTGCCAGCGGGCAGAACACTGAAGCTTTCTTT. The chain joins TRBV6-1 to TRBJ1-1; D remains ambiguous. This CDR3 is built from 11 residues. Germline lookup yields CDR1 MNHNS and CDR2 SASEGT. V was cut by 8 bases and J by 1 base, with 5 bases left in between.

V and J are TRBV7-9 and TRBJ2-5; TRBD1 aligns across 7 bases. The closer fit of TRBJ2-7 to the DNA end suggests the J call may be wrong. The CDR3 is 15 residues long. The germline V gene has CDR1 SEHNR and CDR2 FQNEAQ (reference sequence). The CDR3 protein is CASSRPTGTPYEQYF. For the CDR3, the DNA is TGTGCCAGCAGCCGACCGACAGGGACGCCGTACGAGCAGTACTTC.

This clonotype came up a few times. This chain connects TRBV7-2 to TRBJ1-2; perhaps TRBD1 as D (5 bases). Germline loops: CDR1 SGHTA, CDR2 FQGNSA. V was cut by 1 base and J by 7 bases, with 10 bases left in between. CDR3 length: 13 amino acids. CDR3 sequence (DNA): TGTGCCAGCAGCTTAGAAGGGGCTAGTGGCTACACCTTC. It yields the protein CASSLEGASGYTF.

The J gene is TRBJ2-3, the V gene TRBV2; 8 bases match TRBD1. The DNA end is a closer match to TRBJ1-5, so the J assignment may be wrong. This CDR3 is 14 amino acids long. Germline assignment: CDR1 SNHLY and CDR2 FYNNEI. The CDR3 here is CASKTDRETDTQHF. The CDR3, as DNA: TGTGCCAGCAAGACGGACAGGGAAACAGATACGCAGCATTTT.

This clonotype has just a few counts. The chain couples TRBV30 to TRBJ2-1; 11 positions agree with TRBD2. CDR1 is GTSNPN and CDR2 is SVGIG in the germline V gene (reference sequence). Losses at the gene ends were 0 bases for V and 10 bases for J; bases not matched to a gene: 8. CDR3 length: 15 amino acids. In DNA form, the CDR3 reads TGTGCCTGGAGTGTGGGTAGCGGGAGGGCCGGGGAGCAGTTCTTC. Its translation is CAWSVGSGRAGEQFF.

Many counts were recorded for this clonotype. This chain links TRBV18 with TRBJ2-5; D might be TRBD1 or TRBD2, each matching 5 bases. The CDR3 has 13 amino acids. The V gene lost 6 bases and the J gene lost 1 base, with 9 bases spanning the gap. The germline gives CDR1 KGHSH, CDR2 LQKENI. The CDR3 nucleotides are TGTGCCAGCTCGAGGGGAGCCCAAGAGACCCAGTACTTC. Protein product: CASSRGAQETQYF.

J is TRBJ2-5 and V is TRBV20-1, with a tentative D call TRBD1 (6 bases). Germline V CDR1 and CDR2: DFQATT, SNEGSKA (reference sequence). With 5 bases removed from V and 3 bases from J, the gap between germline ends came to 13 bases. The CDR3 is 13 residues long. CDR3 in DNA: TGCAGTGCTGGCAGGGGACCAAAAGAGACCCAGTACTTC. It encodes CSAGRGPKETQYF.

This clonotype was observed many times. The chain links TRBV5-1 to TRBJ2-7; 8 bases are shared with TRBD2. CDR1 and CDR2 from the germline V gene are SGHRS and YFSETQ. This CDR3 region has 14 residues. After removal of 4 bases from V and 0 bases from J, the junction contained 3 bases not matched to a gene. CDR3 residues: CASSLSGTSYEQYF. The CDR3 DNA follows: TGCGCCAGCAGCCTTAGCGGGACCTCCTACGAGCAGTACTTC.